The 24 T cell receptor beta chains below come from one sample, sequenced in a study of cytomegalovirus exposure and HLA in healthy donors. A multiplex PCR was run with 60 Vbeta primers and 13 Jbeta primers. TCRdb's copy holds only in-frame clones and misses some; the assay was immunoSEQ multiplex PCR. Here the sample spans about 140,000 clones, 75% to 90% being singletons. Sequencing input: PBMCs. All receptors derive from a man between 40 and 49 years old in good health and CMV-seronegative.

This chain uses TRBV6-1 with TRBJ2-2; 11 bases line up with TRBD1. Germline V CDR1 and CDR2: MNHNS, SASEGT. Losses at the gene ends were 8 bases for V and 3 bases for J; bases not matched to a gene: 5. The CDR3 loop spans 15 amino acids. CDR3 sequence reads: CASLGQGGYTGELFF. In nucleotides, the CDR3 is TGTGCCAGCTTGGGACAGGGGGGATACACCGGGGAGCTGTTTTTT.

This chain joins TRBV18 and TRBJ2-1, with 15 nucleotides matching TRBD2. CDR1 and CDR2 from the germline V gene are KGHSH and LQKENI. This CDR3 has 16 residues. V gave up 5 bases and J gave up 7 bases; unmatched junction bases: 6. CDR3 in DNA: TGTGCCAGCTCAAATGGACTAGCGGGAGGGTTAAATGAGCAGTTCTTC. It specifies CASSNGLAGGLNEQFF.

This clone was seen once. The chain uses TRBV9 and TRBJ2-4; 10 nucleotides match TRBD1. Germline V gives CDR1 SGDLS, CDR2 YYNGEE. The length of the CDR3 is 13 residues. The J segment lost 8 bases and the V segment lost 3 bases, leaving 2 bases of the junction unmatched. The CDR3 DNA sequence: TGTGCCAGCAGCGCCGGACAGGGGGACATTCAGTACTTC. This encodes CASSAGQGDIQYF.

The V and J genes are TRBV12-5 and TRBJ1-1; TRBD1 is a possible D gene (5 bases). The CDR3 is 13 amino acids. The V and J ends lost 7 bases and 4 bases respectively, with 13 bases between them. Germline lookup yields CDR1 LGHNT and CDR2 FRNRAP. The CDR3 reads CASAPQGGTEAFF. The DNA of the CDR3 is TGTGCTAGTGCCCCTCAGGGAGGCACTGAAGCTTTCTTT.

The chain couples TRBV15 to TRBJ2-7; 8 nucleotides match TRBD1. Germline V gene sequence: CDR1 LNHNV, CDR2 YYDKDF (reference sequence). Losses at the gene ends were 0 bases for V and 7 bases for J; bases not matched to a gene: 8. This CDR3 is built from 15 residues. Written as DNA, the CDR3 is TGTGCCACCAGCAGAGATATGAGGACAGGGCGAGAGCAGTACTTC. Its translation is CATSRDMRTGREQYF.

The V call is TRBV5-4, the J call TRBJ2-5, with 9 bases fitting TRBD2. Germline V gene lookup returns CDR1 SGHNT and CDR2 YYREEE (reference sequence). V gave up 6 bases and J gave up 2 bases; unmatched junction bases: 11. The CDR3 runs 16 residues. The chain's CDR3 is CASTVTGTSLQETQYF. CDR3 bases: TGTGCCAGCACCGTAACCGGGACTAGCTTACAAGAGACCCAGTACTTC.

The chain has TRBV9 and TRBJ1-2; TRBD1 aligns across 8 bases. With V trimmed by 4 bases and J by 4 bases, 6 bases remained unmatched. Germline CDR1 and CDR2: SGDLS and YYNGEE. The CDR3 has 14 amino acids. This CDR3 reads CASSTRTGGYGYTF. The DNA of the CDR3 is TGTGCCAGCAGCACCCGTACAGGGGGCTATGGCTACACCTTC.

The rearrangement links TRBV27 to TRBJ2-2; 9 bases fit TRBD2. The CDR3 totals 14 residues. Germline lookup yields CDR1 MNHEY and CDR2 SMNVEV (reference sequence). V trimming: 6 bases; J trimming: 4 bases; junction bases outside the gene matches: 3. The chain's CDR3 is CASRKLAGTGELFF. CDR3 sequence (DNA): TGTGCCAGCAGAAAACTAGCGGGCACCGGGGAGCTGTTTTTT.

This clone showed up just once. The chain is built from TRBV6-5 and TRBJ1-4; TRBD1 agrees at 12 bases. V shed 7 bases, J shed 11 bases, and the junction held 5 bases outside the gene matches. The CDR3 loop spans 13 amino acids. Germline V gene lookup returns CDR1 MNHEY and CDR2 SVGAGI. The CDR3 reads CASKGTGGFKLFF. DNA for the CDR3: TGTGCCAGCAAGGGGACAGGGGGCTTCAAACTGTTTTTT.

This clone was recorded once. The V and J genes are TRBV2 and TRBJ1-5; 7 positions match TRBD1. The germline V gene encodes CDR1 SNHLY and CDR2 FYNNEI. The ends lost 8 bases at V and 8 bases at J; junction bases unmatched: 15. This CDR3 is built from 15 residues. The CDR3 DNA reads as TGTGCCAGCTCTATACCTAACAGGGGCGGCGAGCCCCAGCATTTT. It encodes CASSIPNRGGEPQHF.

This chain connects TRBV30 to TRBJ1-5, with D perhaps matching TRBD1 (5 bases). The CDR3 spans 17 residues. CDR1 and CDR2 (germline): GTSNPN, SVGIG (reference sequence). Trimming cost V 3 bases and J 0 bases, with 18 bases left between them. The CDR3 DNA reads as TGTGCCTGGAGCGCGGGGCCACCCTGGTATAGCAATCAGCCCCAGCATTTT. Translation: CAWSAGPPWYSNQPQHF.

Note on this clone: Other DNA sequences from this sample encode an identical CDR3 as well. V usage is TRBV6-1 and J usage is TRBJ2-7, with 10 bases that match TRBD2. CDR1 and CDR2 from the germline V gene are MNHNS and SASEGT. This CDR3 contains 15 residues. J gave up 2 bases and V 1 base, and 2 bases lay outside the gene matches. The CDR3 loop is CASSEVGLAAYEQYF. CDR3 DNA sequence: TGTGCCAGCAGTGAAGTCGGACTAGCGGCCTACGAGCAGTACTTC.

This clone was counted once. The chain has TRBV5-4 and TRBJ2-2; 7 bases are shared with TRBD2. The V gene's germline CDR1 is SGHNT and CDR2 YYREEE (reference sequence). This CDR3 has 15 amino acids. J lost 0 bases, V lost 5 bases, and 4 bases had no gene match. CDR3 residues: CASRIGTTNTGELFF. The CDR3 DNA follows: TGTGCCAGCAGAATAGGGACTACGAACACCGGGGAGCTGTTTTTT.

This chain joins TRBV6-5 and TRBJ1-6; 7 bases are a match to TRBD1. The CDR3 runs to 14 residues. V lost 6 bases, J lost 8 bases, and 7 bases stayed unmatched. The germline V gene has CDR1 MNHEY and CDR2 SVGAGI. The CDR3 sequence is CASSSGQYYSPLHF. The CDR3 region has the DNA TGTGCCAGCAGCTCGGGACAGTACTATTCACCCCTCCACTTT.

V is TRBV5-6 and J is TRBJ2-5, with no clear D. Germline V CDR1 and CDR2: SGHDT, YYEEEE. The CDR3 has 16 residues. V was cut by 0 bases and J by 4 bases, with 16 bases left in between. The DNA of the CDR3 is TGTGCCAGCAGCTTGGTATCCGAGTTGTGGAGAGAGACCCAGTACTTC. Its translation: CASSLVSELWRETQYF.

The V and J genes are TRBV2 and TRBJ2-7; 11 bases are a match to TRBD1. V dropped 4 bases and J dropped 3; count of bases not matched to a gene: 5. The CDR3 totals 15 residues. In germline, CDR1 is SNHLY, CDR2 FYNNEI. The CDR3, as DNA: TGTGCCAGCAGTGGCCGGGACAGGGGGTACTACGAGCAGTACTTC. It yields the protein CASSGRDRGYYEQYF.

The J gene is TRBJ1-1, the V gene TRBV4-1; 9 bases match TRBD1. Germline-derived CDR1 and CDR2 are MGHRA and YSYEKL. The CDR3 loop spans 14 amino acids. V lost 1 base to trimming and J lost 3 bases; unmatched junction nucleotides: 0. The CDR3 spells CASSQGTGDTEAFF. The CDR3 DNA is TGCGCCAGCAGCCAAGGGACAGGGGACACTGAAGCTTTCTTT.

The table lists this clone with a few counts. The rearrangement uses TRBV2 and TRBJ1-3; the D is unclear. CDR1 SNHLY and CDR2 FYNNEI come from the germline V gene. The CDR3 is 15 residues long. V was pared by 3 bases and J by 0 bases, with 9 bases between. CDR3 bases: TGTGCCAGCAGTGACGAAGACTTCTCTGGAAACACCATATATTTT. Its protein product is CASSDEDFSGNTIYF. Full variable domain (remainder filled in from reference TRBV2 and TRBJ1-3): EPEVTQTPSHQVTQMGQEVILRCVPISNHLYFYWYRQILGQKVEFLVSFYNNEISEKSEIFDDQFSVERPDGSNFTLKIRSTKLEDSAMYFCASSDEDFSGNTIYFGEGSWLTVV.

The V and J genes are TRBV7-8 and TRBJ1-5; D gene uncertain. There are 17 residues in the CDR3. In germline, CDR1 is SGHVS, CDR2 FQNEAQ. V lost 8 bases, J lost 0 bases, and 20 bases lay in between. CDR3 loop: CASVPSREVYSNQPQHF. CDR3 bases: TGTGCCAGCGTACCCTCTCGGGAAGTCTATAGCAATCAGCCCCAGCATTTT.

The gene calls are TRBV25-1 and TRBJ1-2; maybe TRBD1 (5 bases). The CDR3 contains 14 residues. V was shortened by 1 base and J by 8 bases, with 14 bases between the two germline ends. Germline V lookup: CDR1 MGHDK, CDR2 SYGVNS. The CDR3: CASSESRRAGGYTF. In DNA, the CDR3 is TGTGCCAGCAGTGAATCTCGCAGGGCTGGAGGCTACACCTTC.

The rearrangement joins TRBV28 to TRBJ2-5, with D tentatively TRBD1 (6 bases). Germline loops: CDR1 MDHEN, CDR2 SYDVKM. This CDR3 has 12 residues. V was cut by 8 bases and J by 2 bases, with 9 bases left in between. The CDR3 region has the DNA TGTGCCAGCTTACAGGGTCAAGAGACCCAGTACTTC. Protein product: CASLQGQETQYF.

The V call is TRBV18, the J call TRBJ2-3; 9 positions agree with TRBD2. This CDR3 spans 15 amino acids. Trimming took 3 bases from V and 4 from J; bases not matched to a gene: 5. The germline gives CDR1 KGHSH, CDR2 LQKENI. CDR3 nucleotides: TGTGCCAGCTCACCCCCCGGGACTAGCTCAGATACGCAGTATTTT. Amino acid sequence: CASSPPGTSSDTQYF.

For the CDR3, the DNA is TGTGCCAGCAGTTTAGGGGCTAGCGGGGGGCTCTCCTACGAGCAGTACTTC. This encodes CASSLGASGGLSYEQYF. The genes are TRBV28 and TRBJ2-5; the match to TRBD2 covers 11 bases. The J call may be mistaken, given a closer DNA end match to TRBJ2-7. The CDR3 covers 17 residues. Germline assignment: CDR1 MDHEN and CDR2 SYDVKM.

The chain links TRBV2 to TRBJ2-5; 7 positions agree with TRBD2. Germline loops: CDR1 SNHLY, CDR2 FYNNEI. There are 14 residues in the CDR3. Unmatched junction bases numbered 8, after V lost 4 bases and J lost 6 bases. Here the CDR3 reads CASSGQLATKTQYF. In nucleotides, the CDR3 is TGTGCCAGCAGTGGGCAACTAGCGACAAAGACCCAGTACTTC.